This T cell receptor (beta chain) was identified in a study of graft-versus-host responses after intestinal transplantation. Study in general: Tacrolimus plus steroids were given to all recipients for 2 to 4 years, preceded by anti-thymocyte globulin induction.

Germline V gene lookup returns CDR1 SGHTA and CDR2 FQGTGA. The CDR3 length is 15 residues. The V segment lost 5 bases and the J segment 4 bases; nucleotides outside the gene matches: 7. This clone occurred a few times. As yet, its antigen is unknown. Data came from immunoSEQ multiplex PCR; TCRdb stores just in-frame clones and leaves some out. Here the sample spans some 140,000 clones, approximately 90% being singletons. The specimen was unstimulated CD4+ T cells sorted from spleen or lymph node cells, collected before intestinal transplant. This TCR was recovered from a human donor who received an intestinal transplant. The chain joins TRBV7-3 to TRBJ2-7; 11 bases line up with TRBD2. The CDR3 sequence: CASSPSGGTFYEQYF. The CDR3 bases are TGTGCCAGCAGCCCTAGCGGGGGGACATTTTACGAGCAGTACTTC.